The rows below give T cell receptor beta chains drawn from one sample of a study of blood T cell repertoires in COVID-19. Here immunoSEQ multiplex PCR was the method, and the copy in TCRdb shows in-frame clones only, minus some. Here the sample spans 250,000 to 400,000 clones, roughly 90% being singletons. The sample taken for sequencing was peripheral blood. The source is a woman under 40 with COVID-19, enrolled during active disease. Each CDR3 is given with its conserved first and last residue.

v_call cdr3_aa
TRBV9 CASSKATQGTGNTIYF
TRBV28 CASSLLRFGYTF
TRBV27 CASSLAGTGDDEQYF
TRBV6-6 CASSYDQVLTEAFF
TRBV5-1 CASSPSTPGENYGYTF
TRBV10-2 CASKEGAERGYGYTF
TRBV10-1 CASSESKAGGKREQFF
TRBV7-9 CASSTLSFSTNEKLFF
TRBV19 CATCPGSNQPQHF
TRBV2 CASTRMRQETQYF
TRBV19 CASRLGTASSYEQYF
TRBV7-7 CASSLAPTGTDTQYF
TRBV5-1 CASSSLGQGNTGELFF
TRBV5-5 CASSLQGQGVGTQYF
TRBV18 CASSPMRGQENTEAFF
TRBV10-3 CAITRDRGIDEQYF
TRBV18 CASSPTGTSGQETQYF
TRBV30 CALNSRSYEQYF
TRBV9 CASSPGSASVIQYF
TRBV19 CASSDSGQAASNQPQHF
TRBV5-6 CASSYRANTEAFF
TRBV15 CATSTPGQGSEKLFF
TRBV11-1 CASSGQKENIQYF
TRBV9 CASSVAAGVAYEQYF
TRBV6-1 CASSEQPTSGGGDTQYF
TRBV4-1 CASSQVLAGGYEQYF
TRBV24-1 CATSDGRSGEKLFF
TRBV29-1 CSVEDPRNHYGYTF
TRBV4-2 CASSQVVPSGITSTDTQYF
TRBV14 CASSQGGEQYF
TRBV3-1/TRBV3-2 CASSQEYREGNTIYF
TRBV5-1 CASSPTGDIYEQYF
TRBV3-1/TRBV3-2 CASSQGSPGTLRPDKNTGELFF
TRBV27 CASSLSRLADTQYF